The clone carrying this TCR beta chain came up a few times. Its matching antigen is unknown. This entry belongs to a study of beta chain features in type 1 diabetes. Since all of the isolated RNA was reverse transcribed, expressed TCRB transcripts were what got sequenced. The average read count of naive, central memory and regulatory T cell samples was around 3.8 million. Only in-frame clones appear in the TCRdb table, and some are missing; sequencing was by immunoSEQ multiplex PCR. The sample has about 70,000 clones, around 49% seen once. The study, taken as a whole, reports: Shortening that was moderate but significant affected the TCRB CDR3s of Type 1 diabetes patients in all four CD4+ subsets. VDJ junctions from patients with type 1 diabetes contained fewer insertions and more deletions.

This receptor was obtained from a man aged 25 to 40 with type 1 diabetes. Sequenced: central memory CD4+ T cells from blood.

This CDR3 reads CAISDGDRDYGYTF. The CDR3 DNA reads as TGTGCCATCAGTGATGGGGACAGGGACTATGGCTACACCTTC. The V and J genes are TRBV10-3 and TRBJ1-2; 9 bases agree with TRBD1. V lost 3 bases, J lost 3 bases, and 2 bases stayed unmatched. Germline V lookup: CDR1 ENHRY, CDR2 SYGVKD. The CDR3 has 14 amino acids.